This record covers a single TCR beta chain. Its antigen is still unknown. Sorting was done in triplicate for each CD8+ T cell subset (around 300,000 cells each). Naive CD8+ T cells were CD45RO-CCR7+CD27+CD95-. Libraries of TRB cDNA were made by 5' RACE and carried UMIs. TCRdb reprocessed the 5' RACE reads and keeps a single row for each CDR3 protein, giving no DNA. The sample data list 120,000 to 150,000 distinct CDR3 sequences. This sample is drawn from a study of CXCR3-negative and CXCR3-positive naive CD8 T cells. Across the study: The TRB read total, some 140 million, broke down to about 1.5 +/- 0.3 million reads per library.

Germline CDR1 and CDR2: LNHDA and SQIVND (reference sequence). The CDR3 contains 15 residues. General observations from the study: More hydrophobic TRB CDR3s occurred in CXCR3-positive than in CXCR3-negative naive cells. Diversity proved comparably high across both naive subsets and much lower in memory CD8+ cells.

The rearrangement joins TRBV19 to TRBJ2-1. Specimen: naive CXCR3+ CD8+ T cells from blood. Subset given: CD45RO-CCR7+CD27+CD95- naive CD8+ T cells expressing CXCR3 (TNR3+). The TCR was taken from a human donor in good health. Some clones in this sample may be carry-over from other donors' samples. CDR3 sequence reads: CASSMAPLSYNEQFF.